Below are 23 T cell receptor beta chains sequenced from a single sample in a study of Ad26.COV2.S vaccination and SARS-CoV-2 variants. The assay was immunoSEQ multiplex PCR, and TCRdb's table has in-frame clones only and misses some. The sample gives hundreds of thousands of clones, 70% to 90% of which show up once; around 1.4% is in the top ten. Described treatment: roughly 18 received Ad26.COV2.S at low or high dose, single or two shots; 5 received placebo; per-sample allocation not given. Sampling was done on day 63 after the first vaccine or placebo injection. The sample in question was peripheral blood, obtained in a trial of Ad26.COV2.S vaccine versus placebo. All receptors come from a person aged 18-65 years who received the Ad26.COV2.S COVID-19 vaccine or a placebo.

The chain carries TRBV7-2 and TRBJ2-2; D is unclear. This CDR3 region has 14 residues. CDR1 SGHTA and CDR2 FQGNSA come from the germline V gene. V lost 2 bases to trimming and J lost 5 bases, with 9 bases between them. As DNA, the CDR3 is TGTGCCAGCAGCTTACGGCAGAGTACCGGGGAGCTGTTTTTT. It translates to CASSLRQSTGELFF.

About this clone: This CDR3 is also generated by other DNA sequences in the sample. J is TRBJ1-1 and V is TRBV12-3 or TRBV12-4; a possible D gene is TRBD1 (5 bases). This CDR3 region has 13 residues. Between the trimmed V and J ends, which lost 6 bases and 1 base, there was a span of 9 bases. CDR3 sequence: CASSLTENTEAFF. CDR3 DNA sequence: TGTGCCAGCAGCTTGACAGAGAACACTGAAGCTTTCTTT.

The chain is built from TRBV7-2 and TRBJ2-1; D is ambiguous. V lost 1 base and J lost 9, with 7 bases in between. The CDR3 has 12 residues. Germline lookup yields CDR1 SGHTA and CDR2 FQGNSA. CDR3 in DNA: TGTGCCAGCAGCTTAGGGACGGTTGAGCAGTTCTTC. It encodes CASSLGTVEQFF. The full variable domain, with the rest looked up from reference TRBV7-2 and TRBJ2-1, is GAGVSQSPSNKVTEKGKDVELRCDPISGHTALYWYRQSLGQGLEFLIYFQGNSAPDKSGLPSDRFSAERTGGSVSTLTIQRTQQEDSAVYLCASSLGTVEQFFGPGTRLTVL.

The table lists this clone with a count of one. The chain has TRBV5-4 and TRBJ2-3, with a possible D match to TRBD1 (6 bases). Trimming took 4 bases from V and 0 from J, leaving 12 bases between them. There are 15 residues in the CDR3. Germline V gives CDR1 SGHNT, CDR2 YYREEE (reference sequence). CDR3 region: CASSMRTASTDTQYF. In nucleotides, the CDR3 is TGTGCCAGCAGCATGCGGACAGCTAGCACAGATACGCAGTATTTT.

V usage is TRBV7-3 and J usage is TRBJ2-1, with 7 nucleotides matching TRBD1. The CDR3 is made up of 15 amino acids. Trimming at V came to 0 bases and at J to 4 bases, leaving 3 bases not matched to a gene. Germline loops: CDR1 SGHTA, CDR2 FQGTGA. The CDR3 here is CASSLTGQWYNEQFF. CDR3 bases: TGTGCCAGCAGCTTAACGGGACAGTGGTACAATGAGCAGTTCTTC.

The CDR3 DNA sequence: TGTGCCACCAGTGATTTCCGGTCGTACGAGCAGTACTTC. It yields the protein CATSDFRSYEQYF. This chain links TRBV24-1 with TRBJ2-7; D ambiguous. The CDR3 is 13 amino acids. CDR1 is KGHDR, CDR2 SFDVKD, per germline. V lost 1 base and J lost 4, with 7 bases in between.

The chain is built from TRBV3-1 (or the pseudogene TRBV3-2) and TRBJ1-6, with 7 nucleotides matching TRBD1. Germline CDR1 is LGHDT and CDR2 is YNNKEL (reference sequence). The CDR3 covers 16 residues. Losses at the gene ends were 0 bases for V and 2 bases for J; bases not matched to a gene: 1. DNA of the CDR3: TGTGCCAGCAGCCAAGAGACAGGGACCTATAATTCACCCCTCCACTTT. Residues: CASSQETGTYNSPLHF.

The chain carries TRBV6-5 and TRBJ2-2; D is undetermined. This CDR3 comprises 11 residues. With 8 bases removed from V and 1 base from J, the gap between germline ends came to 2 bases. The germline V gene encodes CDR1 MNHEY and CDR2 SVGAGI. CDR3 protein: CASGNTGELFF. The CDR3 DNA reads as TGTGCCAGCGGGAACACCGGGGAGCTGTTTTTT.

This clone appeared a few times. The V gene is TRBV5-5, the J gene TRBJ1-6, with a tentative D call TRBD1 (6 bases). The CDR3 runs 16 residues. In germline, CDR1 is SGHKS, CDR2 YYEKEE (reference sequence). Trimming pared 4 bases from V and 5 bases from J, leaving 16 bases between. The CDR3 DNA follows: TGTGCCAGCAGCCACCCCGGGGGGGCGGATAATTCACCCCTCCACTTT. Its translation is CASSHPGGADNSPLHF.

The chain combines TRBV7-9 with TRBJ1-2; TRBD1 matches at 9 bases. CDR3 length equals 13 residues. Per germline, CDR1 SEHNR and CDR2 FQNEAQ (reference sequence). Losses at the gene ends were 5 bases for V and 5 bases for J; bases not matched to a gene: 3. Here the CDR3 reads CASSPGTGYGYTF. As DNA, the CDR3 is TGTGCCAGCAGCCCCGGGACAGGGTATGGCTACACCTTC. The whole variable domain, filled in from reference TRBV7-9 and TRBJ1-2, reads DTGVSQNPRHKITKRGQNVTFRCDPISEHNRLYWYRQTLGQGPEFLTYFQNEAQLEKSRLLSDRFSAERPKGSFSTLEIQRTEQGDSAMYLCASSPGTGYGYTFGSGTRLTVV.

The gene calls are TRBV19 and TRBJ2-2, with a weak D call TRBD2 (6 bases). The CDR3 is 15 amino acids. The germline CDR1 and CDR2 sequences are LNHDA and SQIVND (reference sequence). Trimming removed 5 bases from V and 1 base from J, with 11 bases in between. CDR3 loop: CASSVSGLNTGELFF. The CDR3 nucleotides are TGTGCCAGTAGTGTTAGCGGCCTGAACACCGGGGAGCTGTTTTTT. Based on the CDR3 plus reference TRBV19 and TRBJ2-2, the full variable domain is DGGITQSPKYLFRKEGQNVTLSCEQNLNHDAMYWYRQDPGQGLRLIYYSQIVNDFQKGDIAEGYSVSREKKESFPLTVTSAQKNPTAFYLCASSVSGLNTGELFFGEGSRLTVL.

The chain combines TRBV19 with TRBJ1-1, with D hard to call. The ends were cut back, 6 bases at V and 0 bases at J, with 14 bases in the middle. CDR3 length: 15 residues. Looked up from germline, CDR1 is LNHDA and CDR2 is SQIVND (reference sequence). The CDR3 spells CASRSPLEMNTEAFF. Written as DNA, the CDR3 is TGTGCCAGTAGGAGCCCCCTGGAGATGAACACTGAAGCTTTCTTT.

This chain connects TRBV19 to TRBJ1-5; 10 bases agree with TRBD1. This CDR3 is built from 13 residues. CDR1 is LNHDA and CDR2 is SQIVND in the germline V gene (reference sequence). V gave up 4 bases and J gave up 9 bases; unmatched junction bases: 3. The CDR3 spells CASSTGQGRPQHF. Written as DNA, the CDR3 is TGTGCCAGTAGTACGGGACAGGGGAGGCCCCAGCATTTT.

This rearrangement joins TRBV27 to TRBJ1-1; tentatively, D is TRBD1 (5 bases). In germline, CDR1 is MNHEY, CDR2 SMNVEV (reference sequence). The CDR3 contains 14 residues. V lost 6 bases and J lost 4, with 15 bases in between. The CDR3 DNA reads TGTGCCAGCAGAGCCGTAAGGGGATTCACTGAAGCTTTCTTT. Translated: CASRAVRGFTEAFF.

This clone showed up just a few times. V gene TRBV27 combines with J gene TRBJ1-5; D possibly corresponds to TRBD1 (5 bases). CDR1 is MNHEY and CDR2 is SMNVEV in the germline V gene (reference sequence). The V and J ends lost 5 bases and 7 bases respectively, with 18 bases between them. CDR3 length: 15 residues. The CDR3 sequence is CASSRRGEWGQPQHF. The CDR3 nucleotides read TGTGCCAGCAGTCGACGAGGGGAGTGGGGCCAGCCCCAGCATTTT.

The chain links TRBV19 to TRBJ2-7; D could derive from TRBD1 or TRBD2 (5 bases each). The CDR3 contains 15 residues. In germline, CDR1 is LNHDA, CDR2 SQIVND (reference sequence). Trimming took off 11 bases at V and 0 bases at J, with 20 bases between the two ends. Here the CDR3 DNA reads TGTGCCTCAACTCATGGGGCGGGCCCCTCCTACGAGCAGTACTTC. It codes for CASTHGAGPSYEQYF.

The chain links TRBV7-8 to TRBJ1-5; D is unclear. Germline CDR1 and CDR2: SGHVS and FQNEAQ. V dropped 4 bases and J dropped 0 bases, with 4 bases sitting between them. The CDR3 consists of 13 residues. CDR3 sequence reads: CASSSDSNQPQHF. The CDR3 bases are TGTGCCAGCAGCTCGGATAGCAATCAGCCCCAGCATTTT. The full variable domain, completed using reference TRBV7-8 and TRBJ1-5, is GAGVSQSPRYKVAKRGQDVALRCDPISGHVSLFWYQQALGQGPEFLTYFQNEAQLDKSGLPSDRFFAERPEGSVSTLKIQRTQQEDSAVYLCASSSDSNQPQHFGDGTRLSIL.

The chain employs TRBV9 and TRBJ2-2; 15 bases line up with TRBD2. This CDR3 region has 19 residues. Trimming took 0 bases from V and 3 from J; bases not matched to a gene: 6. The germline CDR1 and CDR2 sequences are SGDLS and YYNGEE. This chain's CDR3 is CASSVGLGLAGGDTGELFF. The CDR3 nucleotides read TGTGCCAGCAGCGTAGGATTGGGACTAGCGGGAGGAGACACCGGGGAGCTGTTTTTT.

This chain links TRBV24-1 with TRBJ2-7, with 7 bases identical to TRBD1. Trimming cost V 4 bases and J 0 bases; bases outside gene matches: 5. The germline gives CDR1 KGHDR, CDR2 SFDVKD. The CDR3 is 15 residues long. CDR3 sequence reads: CATSETRTGSYEQYF. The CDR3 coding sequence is TGTGCCACCAGTGAGACGAGGACAGGCTCCTACGAGCAGTACTTC.

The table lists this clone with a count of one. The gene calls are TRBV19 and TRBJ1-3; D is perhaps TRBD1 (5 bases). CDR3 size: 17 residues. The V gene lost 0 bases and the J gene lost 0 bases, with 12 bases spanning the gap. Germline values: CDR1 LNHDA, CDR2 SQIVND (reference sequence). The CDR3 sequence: CASSIDYRPNSGNTIYF. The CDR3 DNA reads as TGTGCCAGTAGTATAGATTACAGGCCCAACTCTGGAAACACCATATATTTT. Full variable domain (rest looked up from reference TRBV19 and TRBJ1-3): DGGITQSPKYLFRKEGQNVTLSCEQNLNHDAMYWYRQDPGQGLRLIYYSQIVNDFQKGDIAEGYSVSREKKESFPLTVTSAQKNPTAFYLCASSIDYRPNSGNTIYFGEGSWLTVV.

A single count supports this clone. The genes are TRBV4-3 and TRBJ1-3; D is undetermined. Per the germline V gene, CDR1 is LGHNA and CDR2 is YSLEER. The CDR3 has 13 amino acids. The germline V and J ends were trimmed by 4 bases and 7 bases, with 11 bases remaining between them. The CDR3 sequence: CASSPDLRNTIYF. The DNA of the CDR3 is TGCGCCAGCAGCCCAGACCTCCGGAACACCATATATTTT.

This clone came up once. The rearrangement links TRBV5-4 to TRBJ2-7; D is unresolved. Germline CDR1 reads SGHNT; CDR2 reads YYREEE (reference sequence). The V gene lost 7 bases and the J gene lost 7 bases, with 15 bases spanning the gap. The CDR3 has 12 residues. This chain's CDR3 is CASGTGYGEQYF. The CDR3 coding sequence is TGTGCCAGCGGCACCGGCTACGGGGAGCAGTACTTC.

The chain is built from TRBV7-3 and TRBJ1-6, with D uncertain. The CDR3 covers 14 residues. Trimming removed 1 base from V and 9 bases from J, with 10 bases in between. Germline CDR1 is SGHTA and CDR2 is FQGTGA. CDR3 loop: CASSLKGSTSPLHF. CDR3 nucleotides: TGTGCCAGCAGCTTAAAGGGCAGTACTTCACCCCTCCACTTT.